This TCR beta chain comes out of a study of molecular identifiers for immune sequencing clone quantification. The CDR3 loop spans 16 amino acids. Trimming removed 2 bases from V and 3 bases from J, with 14 bases in between. Germline CDR1 SNHLY, CDR2 FYNNEI. This clonotype was found a few times. TCRdb fed the PCR reads into MiXCR, producing one record per CDR3 protein. The table includes more than 450,000 distinct CDR3 sequences, around 21% detected once. Sorting defined naive CD8 T cells as CD8+CD4-CCR7+CD45RA+. Sequencing was performed on naive CD8+ T cells from blood, with Jurkat cell RNA spiked in. Subset described: FACS-sorted CD8+CD4-CCR7+CD45RA+ naive T cells. The chain is built from TRBV2 and TRBJ1-5; D is unclear. The sequence derives from a human donor in good health. Some libraries in this study had Jurkat cell RNA spiked in. The CDR3 is CASSESQRGINQPQHF. CDR3 nucleotide sequence: TGTGCCAGCAGTGAATCCCAACGCGGTATCAATCAGCCCCAGCATTTT.